This T cell receptor (beta chain) was sequenced in a study of long-term antiretroviral therapy in people with HIV. Study in general: Earliest sampling preceded the 2015 immediate-ART recommendation by about a decade.

V was clipped by 4 bases and J by 4 bases, with 15 bases between them. The V gene's germline CDR1 is SGHNT and CDR2 YYREEE (reference sequence). The CDR3 totals 15 residues. Runs used v3.0 of the immunoSEQ assay and were done at survey level. Sequencing aimed to cover roughly 35,000-50,000 T-cell genomes per sample. Clones were sequenced by immunoSEQ multiplex PCR, and TCRdb holds only the in-frame ones, with some missing. The data contain tens of thousands of clones, roughly 96% of them singletons. Here the sequenced sample was unsorted PBMCs, taken more than 6 years after starting antiretroviral therapy. The source is a man younger than 40 with HIV. V is TRBV5-4 and J is TRBJ2-1, with a tentative D call TRBD1 (6 bases). The CDR3 is CASSPDGTLYNEQFF. The CDR3 DNA sequence: TGTGCCAGCAGCCCGGATGGGACACTGTACAATGAGCAGTTCTTC. Full variable domain (rest looked up from reference TRBV5-4 and TRBJ2-1): ETGVTQSPTHLIKTRGQQVTLRCSSQSGHNTVSWYQQALGQGPQFIFQYYREEENGRGNFPPRFSGLQFPNYSSELNVNALELDDSALYLCASSPDGTLYNEQFFGPGTRLTVL.